This TCR beta chain was recorded in a study of blood T cells in healthy people across ages. Germline-derived CDR1 and CDR2 are SQVTM and ANQGSEA. V was pared by 3 bases and J by 5 bases, with 14 bases between. The CDR3 is made up of 14 amino acids. A J-beta primer mix and a sample-barcoded 5' primer were used in a second PCR of about 7 to 12 cycles. A single record per CDR3 protein comes from TCRdb applying MiXCR to the 5' RACE reads. The sample comprises about 800,000 distinct CDR3 sequences, approximately 25% of which are singletons, and roughly 3.8% rests with the top ten. These data were likewise used in another study, on T cells of mothers and their children.

The genes are TRBV29-1 and TRBJ2-1, with D perhaps given as TRBD1 or TRBD2 (6 bases each). The TCR sequence derives from a boy between 10 and 17 years old in good health. Sequenced sample: blood. DNA of the CDR3: TGCAGCGTTGAGGTGGGGGGCGAAAACAATGAGCAGTTCTTC. It translates to CSVEVGGENNEQFF.